One and the same sample provided the 17 T cell receptor beta chains below, sequenced in a study of blood T cell repertoires in COVID-19. The repertoire was sequenced with immunoSEQ multiplex PCR; TCRdb's copy has only in-frame clones and lacks some. The sample holds about 310,000 clones, 89% seen once. The source material was PBMCs or T cells enriched from blood (not recorded which). Every receptor here comes from a woman between 40 and 55 years old who had recovered from COVID-19.

This rearrangement joins TRBV12-3 or TRBV12-4 to TRBJ1-6, with 9 bases fitting TRBD1. The CDR3 is 13 amino acids. V shed 6 bases and J 10 bases; nucleotides not matched to a gene: 4. DNA of the CDR3: TGTGCCAGCAGCCTAGGACAGGGGTCACCCCTCCACTTT. This sequence encodes CASSLGQGSPLHF.

This clone was detected once. The chain links TRBV29-1 to TRBJ1-3; 7 nucleotides agree with TRBD1. Trimming took 7 bases from V and 0 from J; bases not matched to a gene: 3. Germline V gives CDR1 SQVTM, CDR2 ANQGSEA. The CDR3 sequence is 13 residues long. The CDR3 DNA is TGCAGCGGACAGGGTCGCTCTGGAAACACCATATATTTT. This encodes CSGQGRSGNTIYF.

In nucleotides, the CDR3 is TGTGCCAGCAGCCCTGGCCAGGTCTCCTACGAGCAGTACTTC. Translation: CASSPGQVSYEQYF. The chain employs TRBV11-2 and TRBJ2-7, with D hard to call. The V gene lost 5 bases and the J gene lost 0 bases, with 11 bases spanning the gap. CDR1 and CDR2 from the germline V gene are SGHAT and FQNNGV. This CDR3 contains 14 residues.

This clone was seen once. The rearrangement links TRBV7-2 to TRBJ1-2, with TRBD1 identical over 11 bases. Germline lookup yields CDR1 SGHTA and CDR2 FQGNSA. This CDR3 spans 15 amino acids. V was pared by 2 bases and J by 4 bases, with 3 bases of the junction left unmatched. The DNA for the CDR3 is TGTGCCAGCAGCTTACGGGACAGGGGGTTCTATGGCTACACCTTC. Encoded protein: CASSLRDRGFYGYTF.

The chain employs TRBV11-3 and TRBJ1-5; D perhaps matches TRBD1 (6 bases). The CDR3 covers 14 residues. CDR1 and CDR2 from the germline V gene are SGHNT and YENEEA. The V end lost 6 bases, the J end lost 6 bases, and 15 bases lay between the germline ends. CDR3 nucleotides: TGTGCCAGCAGTCCGGGGGGGCTTGGTCAGCCCCAGCATTTT. Residues: CASSPGGLGQPQHF. The variable domain in full, with the rest retrieved from reference TRBV11-3 and TRBJ1-5, is EAGVVQSPRYKIIEKKQPVAFWCNPISGHNTLYWYLQNLGQGPELLIRYENEEAVDDSQLPKDRFSAERLKGVDSTLKIQPAELGDSAVYLCASSPGGLGQPQHFGDGTRLSIL.

This chain connects TRBV4-2 to TRBJ2-3; D unresolved. The CDR3 contains 14 residues. CDR1 and CDR2 from the germline V gene are LGHNA and YNFKEQ. V dropped 4 bases and J dropped 3 bases, with 11 bases sitting between them. CDR3 in DNA: TGTGCCAGCAGCCTCTCGATCCGGACAGATACGCAGTATTTT. This sequence encodes CASSLSIRTDTQYF.

The V gene is TRBV5-1, the J gene TRBJ2-3; 8 bases are a match to TRBD1. The J segment lost 4 bases and the V segment lost 1 base, leaving 8 bases of the junction unmatched. The CDR3 is 16 amino acids. In germline, CDR1 is SGHRS, CDR2 YFSETQ. The DNA for the CDR3 is TGCGCCAGCAGCTTGTCGGGCTACAGGGGGGCAGATACGCAGTATTTT. Its translation: CASSLSGYRGADTQYF. Supplemented by reference TRBV5-1 and TRBJ2-3, the full variable domain reads KAGVTQTPRYLIKTRGQQVTLSCSPISGHRSVSWYQQTPGQGLQFLFEYFSETQRNKGNFPGRFSGRQFSNSRSEMNVSTLELGDSALYLCASSLSGYRGADTQYFGPGTRLTVL.

As DNA, the CDR3 is TGTGCCAGCAGTTTATCGGTGGCGGCTCGGGAAGCTTTCTTT. This codes for CASSLSVAAREAFF. The chain joins TRBV27 to TRBJ1-1; no clear D. The CDR3 contains 14 residues. Germline loops: CDR1 MNHEY, CDR2 SMNVEV (reference sequence). V was shortened by 0 bases and J by 8 bases, with 13 bases between the two germline ends.

The rearrangement uses TRBV18 and TRBJ2-7; 8 nucleotides align to TRBD1. This CDR3 region has 15 residues. Germline V gene sequence: CDR1 KGHSH, CDR2 LQKENI. Germline trimming cut 2 bases from V and 7 bases from J; bases unmatched to any gene: 10. The CDR3 bases are TGTGCCAGCTCACCAGATGCGCAGGGGGCTGAAGAGCAGTACTTC. Translating gives CASSPDAQGAEEQYF.

This clone showed up just once. The chain joins TRBV19 to TRBJ1-1, with TRBD1 matching over 8 bases. Germline V lookup: CDR1 LNHDA, CDR2 SQIVND (reference sequence). J lost 9 bases, V lost 6 bases, and 9 bases had no gene match. The CDR3 runs 13 residues. CDR3: CASRGTGGRKAFF. The CDR3, as DNA: TGTGCCAGTAGAGGGACAGGAGGTCGGAAAGCTTTCTTT.

This chain links TRBV6-5 with TRBJ2-7, with a tentative D call TRBD2 (6 bases). V was pared by 6 bases and J by 9 bases, with 21 bases between. CDR1 MNHEY and CDR2 SVGAGI come from the germline V gene. This CDR3 spans 14 amino acids. CDR3 residues: CASRVGTSPGLQYF. CDR3 nucleotide sequence: TGTGCCAGCAGAGTTGGGACTTCCCCGGGTTTGCAGTACTTC.

The rearrangement links TRBV7-8 to TRBJ2-1; 14 bases agree with TRBD2. Per the germline V gene, CDR1 is SGHVS and CDR2 is FQNEAQ. There are 16 residues in the CDR3. V was pared by 5 bases and J by 7 bases, with 7 bases of the junction left unmatched. CDR3 loop: CASSPGLAGVRNEQFF. For the CDR3, the DNA is TGTGCCAGCAGCCCGGGACTAGCGGGAGTTCGGAATGAGCAGTTCTTC.

This clone appeared once. The J gene is TRBJ1-2, the V gene TRBV14; D unclear. The V end lost 1 base, the J end lost 4 bases, and 7 bases lay between the germline ends. Germline CDR1 SGHDN, CDR2 FVKESK. This CDR3 spans 13 amino acids. The CDR3 DNA is TGTGCCAGCAGCCAAGGGGGAGTCTATGGCTACACCTTC. It encodes CASSQGGVYGYTF. Variable domain in full (rest from reference TRBV14 and TRBJ1-2): EAGVTQFPSHSVIEKGQTVTLRCDPISGHDNLYWYRRVMGKEIKFLLHFVKESKQDESGMPNNRFLAERTGGTYSTLKVQPAELEDSGVYFCASSQGGVYGYTFGSGTRLTVV.

The chain joins TRBV4-1 to TRBJ1-2; D is undetermined. Deletions cut 4 bases from V and 2 bases from J, with 11 bases between. Germline V gene lookup returns CDR1 MGHRA and CDR2 YSYEKL. The CDR3 covers 14 residues. The CDR3 loop is CASSPERANYGYTF. The CDR3 nucleotides are TGCGCCAGCAGCCCGGAGCGAGCGAACTATGGCTACACCTTC.

The chain carries TRBV7-9 and TRBJ2-2, with TRBD2 as a possible D gene (5 bases). The germline V gene encodes CDR1 SEHNR and CDR2 FQNEAQ (reference sequence). The CDR3 totals 13 residues. V shed 7 bases and J shed 5 bases, with 11 bases lying between them. CDR3 nucleotides: TGTGCCAGCACCCCGTCGGGAACCGGGGAGCTGTTTTTT. Encoded protein: CASTPSGTGELFF.

The chain has TRBV7-9 and TRBJ2-7, with a weak D call TRBD1 (6 bases). Germline-derived CDR1 and CDR2 are SEHNR and FQNEAQ (reference sequence). The CDR3 loop spans 16 amino acids. V was shortened by 2 bases and J by 2 bases, with 16 bases between the two germline ends. CDR3 sequence reads: CASSLHTGNIPYEQYF. CDR3 nucleotide sequence: TGTGCCAGCAGCTTACACACAGGGAATATACCCTACGAGCAGTACTTC.

The V call is TRBV19, the J call TRBJ1-5; a weak D match, TRBD1 (5 bases). This CDR3 spans 15 amino acids. Deletions cut 3 bases from V and 5 bases from J, with 14 bases between. CDR1 LNHDA and CDR2 SQIVND come from the germline V gene (reference sequence). CDR3 region: CASSMGGLGDQPQHF. The CDR3 nucleotides read TGTGCCAGTAGTATGGGAGGTCTAGGGGATCAGCCCCAGCATTTT.